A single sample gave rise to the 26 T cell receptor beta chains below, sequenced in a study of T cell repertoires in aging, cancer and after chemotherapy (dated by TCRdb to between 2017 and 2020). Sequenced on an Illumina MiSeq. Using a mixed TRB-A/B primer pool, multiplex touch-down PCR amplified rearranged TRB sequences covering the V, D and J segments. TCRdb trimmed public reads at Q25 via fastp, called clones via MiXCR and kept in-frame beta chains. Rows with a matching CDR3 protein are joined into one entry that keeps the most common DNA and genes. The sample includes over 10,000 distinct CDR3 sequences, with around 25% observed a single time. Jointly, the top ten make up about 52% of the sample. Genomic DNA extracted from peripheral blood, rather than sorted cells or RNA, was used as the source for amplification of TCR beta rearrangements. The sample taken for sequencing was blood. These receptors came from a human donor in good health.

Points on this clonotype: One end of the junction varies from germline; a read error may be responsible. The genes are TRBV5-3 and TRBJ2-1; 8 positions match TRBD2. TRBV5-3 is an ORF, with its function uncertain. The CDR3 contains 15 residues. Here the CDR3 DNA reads TGCGCCAGCAGCCCCAGCGGGGGTACCTACAATGAGCAGTTCTTC. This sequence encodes CASSPSGGTYNEQFF.

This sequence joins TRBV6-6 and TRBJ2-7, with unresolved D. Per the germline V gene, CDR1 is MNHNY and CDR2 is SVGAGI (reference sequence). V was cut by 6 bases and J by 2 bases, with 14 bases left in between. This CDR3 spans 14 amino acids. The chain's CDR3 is CASSPRVLPYEQYF. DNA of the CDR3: TGTGCCAGCAGCCCTCGGGTCTTACCCTACGAGCAGTACTTC.

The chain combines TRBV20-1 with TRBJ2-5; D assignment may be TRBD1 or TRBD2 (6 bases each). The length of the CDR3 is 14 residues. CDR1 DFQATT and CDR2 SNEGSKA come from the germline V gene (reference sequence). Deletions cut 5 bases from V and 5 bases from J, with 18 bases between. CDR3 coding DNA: TGCAGTGCTGGGGCTATGGGGGGCCGGGAGACCCAGTACTTC. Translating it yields CSAGAMGGRETQYF.

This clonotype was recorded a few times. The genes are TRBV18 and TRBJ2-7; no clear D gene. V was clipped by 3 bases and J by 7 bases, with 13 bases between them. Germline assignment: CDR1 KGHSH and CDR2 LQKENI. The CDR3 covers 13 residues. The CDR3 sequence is CASSPQPQVEQYF. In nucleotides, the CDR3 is TGTGCCAGCTCACCCCAGCCTCAAGTGGAGCAGTACTTC.

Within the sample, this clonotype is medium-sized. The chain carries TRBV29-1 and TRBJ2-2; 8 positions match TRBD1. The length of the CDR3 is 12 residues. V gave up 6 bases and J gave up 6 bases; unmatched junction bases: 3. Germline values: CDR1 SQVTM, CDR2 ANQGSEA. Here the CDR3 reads CSVLQGAGELFF. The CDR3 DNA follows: TGCAGCGTGCTACAGGGGGCCGGGGAGCTGTTTTTT.

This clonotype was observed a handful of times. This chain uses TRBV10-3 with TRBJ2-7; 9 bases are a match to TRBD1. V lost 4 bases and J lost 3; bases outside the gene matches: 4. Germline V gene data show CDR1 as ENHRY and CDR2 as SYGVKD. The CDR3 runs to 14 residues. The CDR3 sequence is CAISARDRVYEQYF. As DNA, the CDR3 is TGTGCCATCAGTGCCCGGGACAGGGTCTACGAGCAGTACTTC.

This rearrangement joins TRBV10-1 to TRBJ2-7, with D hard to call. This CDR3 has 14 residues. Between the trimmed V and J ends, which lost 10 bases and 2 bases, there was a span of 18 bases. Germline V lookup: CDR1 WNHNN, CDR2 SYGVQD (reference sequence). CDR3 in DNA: TGCGCCACTCAGGCACGCTTGGTTGCCTACGAGCAGTACTTC. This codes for CATQARLVAYEQYF.

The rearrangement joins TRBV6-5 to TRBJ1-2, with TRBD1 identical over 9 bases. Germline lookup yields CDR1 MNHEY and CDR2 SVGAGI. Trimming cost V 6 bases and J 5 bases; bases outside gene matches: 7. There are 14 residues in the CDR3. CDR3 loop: CASRGGQGRYGYTF. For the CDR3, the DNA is TGTGCCAGCAGGGGGGGACAGGGCAGGTATGGCTACACCTTC.

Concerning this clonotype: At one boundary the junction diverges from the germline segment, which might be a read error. The CDR3 DNA is TGTGCCAGCTCACCACCGGTAGCGGAATACGAGCGGTACTTC. This sequence encodes CASSPPVAEYERYF. The rearrangement uses TRBV18 and TRBJ2-7; the D gene is possibly TRBD2 (6 bases). Germline CDR1 and CDR2: KGHSH and LQKENI. The CDR3 covers 14 residues.

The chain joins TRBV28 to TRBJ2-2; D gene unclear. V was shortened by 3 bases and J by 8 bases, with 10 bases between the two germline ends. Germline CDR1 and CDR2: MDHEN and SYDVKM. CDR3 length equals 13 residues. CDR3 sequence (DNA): TGTGCCAGCAGTTTCGCCTCTTTAGGGGAGCTGTTTTTT. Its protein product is CASSFASLGELFF.

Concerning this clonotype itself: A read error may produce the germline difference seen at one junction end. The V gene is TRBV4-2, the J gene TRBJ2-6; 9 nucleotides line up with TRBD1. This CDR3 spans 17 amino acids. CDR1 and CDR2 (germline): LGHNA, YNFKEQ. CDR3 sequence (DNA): TGCGCCAGCAGCCAAGAGGACAGGGGCTCTGGGGCCAACGTCCTGACTTTC. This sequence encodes CASSQEDRGSGANVLTF.

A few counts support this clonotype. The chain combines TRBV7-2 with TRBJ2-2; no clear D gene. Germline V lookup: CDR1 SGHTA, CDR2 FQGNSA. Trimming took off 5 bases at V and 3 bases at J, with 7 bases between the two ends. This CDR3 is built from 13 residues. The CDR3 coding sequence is TGTGCCAGCAGCATCACAGACACCGGGGAGCTGTTTTTT. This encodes CASSITDTGELFF. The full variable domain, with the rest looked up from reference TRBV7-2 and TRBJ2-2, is GAGVSQSPSNKVTEKGKDVELRCDPISGHTALYWYRQSLGQGLEFLIYFQGNSAPDKSGLPSDRFSAERTGGSVSTLTIQRTQQEDSAVYLCASSITDTGELFFGEGSRLTVL.

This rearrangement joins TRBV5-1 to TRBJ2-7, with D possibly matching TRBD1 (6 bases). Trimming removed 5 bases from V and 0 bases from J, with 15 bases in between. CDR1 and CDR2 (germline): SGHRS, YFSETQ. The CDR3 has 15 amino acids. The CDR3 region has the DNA TGCGCCAGCAGGGCCGGGACAAAAGTCTCCTACGAGCAGTACTTC. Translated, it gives CASRAGTKVSYEQYF.

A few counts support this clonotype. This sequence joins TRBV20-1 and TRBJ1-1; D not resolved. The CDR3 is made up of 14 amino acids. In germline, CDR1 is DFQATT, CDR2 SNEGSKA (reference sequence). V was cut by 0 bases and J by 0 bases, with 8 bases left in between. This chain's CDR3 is CSARDHSLNTEAFF. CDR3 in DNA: TGCAGTGCTAGAGATCACTCTTTGAACACTGAAGCTTTCTTT.

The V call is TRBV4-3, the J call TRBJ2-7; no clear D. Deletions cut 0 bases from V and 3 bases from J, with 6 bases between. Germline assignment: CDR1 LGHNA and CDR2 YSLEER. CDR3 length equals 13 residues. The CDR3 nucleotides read TGCGCCAGCAGCCAAGACTTTGACTACGAGCAGTACTTC. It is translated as CASSQDFDYEQYF.

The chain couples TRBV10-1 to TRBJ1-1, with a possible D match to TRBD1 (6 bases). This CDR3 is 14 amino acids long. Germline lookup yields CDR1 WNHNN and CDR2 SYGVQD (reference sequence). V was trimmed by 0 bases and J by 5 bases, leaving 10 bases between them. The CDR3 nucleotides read TGCGCCAGCAGTGAGTCCGGGGGCCGGACTGAAGCTTTCTTT. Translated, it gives CASSESGGRTEAFF.

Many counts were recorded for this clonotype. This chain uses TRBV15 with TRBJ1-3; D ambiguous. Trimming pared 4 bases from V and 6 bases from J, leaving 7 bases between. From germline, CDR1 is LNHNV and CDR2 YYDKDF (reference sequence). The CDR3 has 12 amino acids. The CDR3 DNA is TGTGCCACCAGCATCGTAGAAAACACCATATATTTT. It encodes CATSIVENTIYF.

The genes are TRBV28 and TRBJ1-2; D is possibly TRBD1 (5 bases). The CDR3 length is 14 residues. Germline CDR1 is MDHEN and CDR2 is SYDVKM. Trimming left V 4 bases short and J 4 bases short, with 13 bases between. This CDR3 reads CASSYGAGGYGYTF. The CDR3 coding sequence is TGTGCCAGCAGTTACGGGGCCGGCGGCTATGGCTACACCTTC.

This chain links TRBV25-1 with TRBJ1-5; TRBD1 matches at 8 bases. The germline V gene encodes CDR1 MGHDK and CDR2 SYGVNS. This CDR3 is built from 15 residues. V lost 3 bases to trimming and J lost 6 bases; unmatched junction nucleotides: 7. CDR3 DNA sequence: TGTGCCAGCAGTGATGACAGGGGATGGAGTCAGCCCCAGCATTTT. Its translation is CASSDDRGWSQPQHF.

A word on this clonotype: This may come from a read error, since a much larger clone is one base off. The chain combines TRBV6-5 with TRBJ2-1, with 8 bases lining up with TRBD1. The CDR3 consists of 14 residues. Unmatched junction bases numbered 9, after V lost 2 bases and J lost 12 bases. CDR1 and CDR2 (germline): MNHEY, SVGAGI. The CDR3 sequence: CASSYATGVDGQFF. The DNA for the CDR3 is TGTGCCAGCAGTTACGCGACAGGGGTGGATGGGCAGTTCTTC.

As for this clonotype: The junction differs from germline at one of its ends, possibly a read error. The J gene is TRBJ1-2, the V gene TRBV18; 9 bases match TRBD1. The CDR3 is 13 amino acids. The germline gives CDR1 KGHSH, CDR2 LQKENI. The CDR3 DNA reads TGTGTCAGCTCAGCCGGGACAGGGATTGGCTACACCTTC. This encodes CVSSAGTGIGYTF.

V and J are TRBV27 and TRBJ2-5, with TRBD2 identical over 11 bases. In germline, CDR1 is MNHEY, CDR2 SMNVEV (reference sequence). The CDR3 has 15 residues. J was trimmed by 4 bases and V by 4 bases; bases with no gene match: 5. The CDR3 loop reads CASSYSGGAIETQYF. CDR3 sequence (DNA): TGTGCCAGCAGTTATAGCGGGGGGGCCATAGAGACCCAGTACTTC.

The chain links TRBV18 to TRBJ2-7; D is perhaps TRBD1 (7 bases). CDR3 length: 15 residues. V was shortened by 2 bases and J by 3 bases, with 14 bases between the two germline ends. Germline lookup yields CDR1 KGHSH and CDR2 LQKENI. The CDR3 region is CASSPNAGGSYEQYF. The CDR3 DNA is TGTGCCAGCTCACCAAACGCAGGGGGGAGCTACGAGCAGTACTTC.

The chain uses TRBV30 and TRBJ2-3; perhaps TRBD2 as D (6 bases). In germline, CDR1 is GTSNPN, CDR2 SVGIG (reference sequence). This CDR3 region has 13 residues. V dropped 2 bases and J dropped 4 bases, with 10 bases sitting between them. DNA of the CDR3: TGTGCCTGGAGTAGCACGGGGGCAGATACGCAGTATTTT. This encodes CAWSSTGADTQYF. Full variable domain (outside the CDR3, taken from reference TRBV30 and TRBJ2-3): SQTIHQWPATLVQPVGSPLSLECTVEGTSNPNLYWYRQAAGRGLQLLFYSVGIGQISSEVPQNLSASRPQDRQFILSSKKLLLSDSGFYLCAWSSTGADTQYFGPGTRLTVL.

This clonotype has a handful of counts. CDR3 residues: CASSLDSGNTIYF. DNA of the CDR3: TGTGCCAGCAGCTTAGATTCTGGAAACACCATATATTTT. This rearrangement joins TRBV11-2 to TRBJ1-3, with D hard to call. Trimming took 0 bases from V and 1 from J, leaving 1 base between them. Germline loops: CDR1 SGHAT, CDR2 FQNNGV. The CDR3 length is 13 residues. The whole variable domain, filled in from reference TRBV11-2 and TRBJ1-3, reads EAGVAQSPRYKIIEKRQSVAFWCNPISGHATLYWYQQILGQGPKLLIQFQNNGVVDDSQLPKDRFSAERLKGVDSTLKIQPAKLEDSAVYLCASSLDSGNTIYFGEGSWLTVV.

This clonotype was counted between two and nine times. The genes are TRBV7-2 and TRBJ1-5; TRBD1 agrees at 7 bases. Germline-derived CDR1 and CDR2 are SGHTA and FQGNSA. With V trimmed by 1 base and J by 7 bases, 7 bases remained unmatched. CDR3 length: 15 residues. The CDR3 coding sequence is TGTGCCAGCAGCTTAGGAGACAGGGTCGGCCAGCCCCAGCATTTT. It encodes CASSLGDRVGQPQHF.